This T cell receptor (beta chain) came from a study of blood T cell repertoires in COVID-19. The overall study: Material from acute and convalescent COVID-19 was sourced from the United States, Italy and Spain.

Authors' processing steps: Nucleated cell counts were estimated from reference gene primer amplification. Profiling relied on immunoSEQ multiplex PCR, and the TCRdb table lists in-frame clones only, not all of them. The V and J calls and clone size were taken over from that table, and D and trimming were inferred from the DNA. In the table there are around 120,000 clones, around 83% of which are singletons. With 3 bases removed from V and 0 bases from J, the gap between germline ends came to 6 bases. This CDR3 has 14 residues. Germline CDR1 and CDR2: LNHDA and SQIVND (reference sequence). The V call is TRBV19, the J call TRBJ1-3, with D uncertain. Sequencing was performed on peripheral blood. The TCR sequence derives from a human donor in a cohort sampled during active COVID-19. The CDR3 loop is CASSIPSSGNTIYF. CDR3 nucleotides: TGTGCCAGTAGTATCCCGAGCTCTGGAAACACCATATATTTT.